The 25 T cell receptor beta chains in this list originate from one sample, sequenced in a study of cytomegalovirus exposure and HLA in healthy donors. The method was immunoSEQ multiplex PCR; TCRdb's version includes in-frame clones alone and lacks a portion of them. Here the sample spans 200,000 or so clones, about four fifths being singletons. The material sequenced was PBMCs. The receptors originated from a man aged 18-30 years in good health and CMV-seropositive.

The DNA of the CDR3 is TGTGCCACCGGCCGAGGGGGACAGGGCTACGAGCAGTACTTC. Residues: CATGRGGQGYEQYF. J is TRBJ2-7 and V is TRBV15; TRBD1 aligns across 9 bases. Germline CDR1 LNHNV, CDR2 YYDKDF (reference sequence). The CDR3 has 14 amino acids. The V gene end was trimmed by 8 bases and the J gene end by 3 bases; junction bases not matched to a gene: 8.

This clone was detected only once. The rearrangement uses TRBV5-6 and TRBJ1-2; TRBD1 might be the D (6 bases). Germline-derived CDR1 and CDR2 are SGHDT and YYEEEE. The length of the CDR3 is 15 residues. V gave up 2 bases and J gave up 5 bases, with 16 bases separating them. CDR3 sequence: CASSFIGAQGYGYTF. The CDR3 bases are TGTGCCAGCAGCTTCATCGGGGCCCAGGGGTATGGCTACACCTTC.

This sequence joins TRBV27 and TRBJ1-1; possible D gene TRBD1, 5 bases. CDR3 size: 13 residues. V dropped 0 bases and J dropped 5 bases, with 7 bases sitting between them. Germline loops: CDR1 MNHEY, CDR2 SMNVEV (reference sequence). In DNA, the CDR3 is TGTGCCAGCAGTTTATCGGCAGGGACTGAAGCTTTCTTT. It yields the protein CASSLSAGTEAFF.

The DNA for the CDR3 is TGTGCCAGCAGCGTAGGTAACGTCGGTGAGCAGTTCTTC. This translates into CASSVGNVGEQFF. The chain links TRBV9 to TRBJ2-1; no reliable D call. The CDR3 contains 13 residues. From germline, CDR1 is SGDLS and CDR2 YYNGEE. With 0 bases removed from V and 9 bases from J, the gap between germline ends came to 10 bases.

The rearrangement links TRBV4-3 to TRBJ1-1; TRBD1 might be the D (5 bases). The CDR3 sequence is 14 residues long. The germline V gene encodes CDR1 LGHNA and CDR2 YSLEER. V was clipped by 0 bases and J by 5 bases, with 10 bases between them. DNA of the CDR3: TGCGCCAGCAGCCAAGAGACAGACGGGACTGAAGCTTTCTTT. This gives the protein CASSQETDGTEAFF.

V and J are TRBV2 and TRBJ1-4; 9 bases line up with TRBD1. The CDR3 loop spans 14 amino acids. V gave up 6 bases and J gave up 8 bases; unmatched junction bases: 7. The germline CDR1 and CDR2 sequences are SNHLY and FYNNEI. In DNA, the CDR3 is TGTGCCAGCAGCTCGGACAGGGGAAGCGAAAAACTGTTTTTT. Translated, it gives CASSSDRGSEKLFF.

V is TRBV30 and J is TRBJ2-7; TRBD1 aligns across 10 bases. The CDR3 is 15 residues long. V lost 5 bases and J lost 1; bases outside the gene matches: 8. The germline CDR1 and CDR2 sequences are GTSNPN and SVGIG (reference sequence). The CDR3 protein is CAWSLGQGTSYEQYF. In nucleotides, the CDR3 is TGTGCCTGGTCGCTGGGACAGGGGACGTCCTACGAGCAGTACTTC.

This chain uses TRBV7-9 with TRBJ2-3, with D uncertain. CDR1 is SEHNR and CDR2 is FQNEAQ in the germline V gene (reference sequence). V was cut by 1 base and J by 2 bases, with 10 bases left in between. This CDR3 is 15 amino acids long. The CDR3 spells CASSLVNDNTDTQYF. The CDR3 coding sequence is TGTGCCAGCAGCTTAGTCAACGACAACACAGATACGCAGTATTTT. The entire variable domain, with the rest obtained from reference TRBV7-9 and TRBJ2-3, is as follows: DTGVSQNPRHKITKRGQNVTFRCDPISEHNRLYWYRQTLGQGPEFLTYFQNEAQLEKSRLLSDRFSAERPKGSFSTLEIQRTEQGDSAMYLCASSLVNDNTDTQYFGPGTRLTVL.

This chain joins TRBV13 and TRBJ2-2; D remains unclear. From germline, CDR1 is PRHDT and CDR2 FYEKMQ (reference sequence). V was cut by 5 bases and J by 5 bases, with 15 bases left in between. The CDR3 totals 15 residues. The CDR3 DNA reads TGTGCCAGCAGCCGAGACTTCGTCGGGACCGGGGAGCTGTTTTTT. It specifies CASSRDFVGTGELFF.

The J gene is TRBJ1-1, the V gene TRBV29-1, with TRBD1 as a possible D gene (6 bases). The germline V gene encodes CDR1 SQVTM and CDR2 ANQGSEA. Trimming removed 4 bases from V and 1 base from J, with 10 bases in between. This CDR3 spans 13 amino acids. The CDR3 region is CSVGQGSNTEAFF. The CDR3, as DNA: TGCAGCGTTGGGCAGGGGTCGAACACTGAAGCTTTCTTT.

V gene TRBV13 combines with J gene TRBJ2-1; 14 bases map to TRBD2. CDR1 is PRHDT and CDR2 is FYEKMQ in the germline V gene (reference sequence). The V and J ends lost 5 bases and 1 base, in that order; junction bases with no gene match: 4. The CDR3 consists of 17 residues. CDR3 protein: CASSGTSGRGSYNEQFF. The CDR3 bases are TGTGCCAGCAGCGGGACTAGCGGGAGAGGGTCCTACAATGAGCAGTTCTTC.

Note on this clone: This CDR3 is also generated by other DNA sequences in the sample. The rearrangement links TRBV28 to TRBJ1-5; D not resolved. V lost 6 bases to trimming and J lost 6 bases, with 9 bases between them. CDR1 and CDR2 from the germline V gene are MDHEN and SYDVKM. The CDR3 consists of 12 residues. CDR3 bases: TGTGCCAGCAGCCCGCGGGGTCAGCCCCAGCATTTT. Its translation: CASSPRGQPQHF.

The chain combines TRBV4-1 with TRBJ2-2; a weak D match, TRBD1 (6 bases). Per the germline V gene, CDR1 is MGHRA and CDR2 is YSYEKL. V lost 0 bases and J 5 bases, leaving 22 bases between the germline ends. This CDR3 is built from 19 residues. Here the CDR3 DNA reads TGCGCCAGCAGCCAAGATCGGGTAACAGGGCATTTTCGTACCGGGGAGCTGTTTTTT. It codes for CASSQDRVTGHFRTGELFF.

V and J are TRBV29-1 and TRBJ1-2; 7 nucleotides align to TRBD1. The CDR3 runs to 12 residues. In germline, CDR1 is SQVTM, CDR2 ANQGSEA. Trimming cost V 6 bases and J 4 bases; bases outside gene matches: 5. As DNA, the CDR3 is TGCAGCGTCGGACAGGTCTCCTATGGCTACACCTTC. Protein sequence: CSVGQVSYGYTF.

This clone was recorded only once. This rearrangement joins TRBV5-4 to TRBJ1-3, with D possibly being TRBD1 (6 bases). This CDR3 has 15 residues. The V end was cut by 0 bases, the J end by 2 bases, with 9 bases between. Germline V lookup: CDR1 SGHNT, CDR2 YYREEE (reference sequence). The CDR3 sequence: CASSLGGLAGNTIYF. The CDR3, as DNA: TGTGCCAGCAGCTTGGGGGGGCTCGCTGGAAACACCATATATTTT.

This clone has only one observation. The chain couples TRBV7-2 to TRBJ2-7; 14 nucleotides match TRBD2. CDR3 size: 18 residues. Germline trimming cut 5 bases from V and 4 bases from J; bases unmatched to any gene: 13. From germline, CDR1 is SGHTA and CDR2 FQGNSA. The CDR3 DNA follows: TGTGCCAGCAGCATCCGCGCCGGGACTAGCGGGGGACAGTACGAGCAGTACTTC. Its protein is CASSIRAGTSGGQYEQYF.

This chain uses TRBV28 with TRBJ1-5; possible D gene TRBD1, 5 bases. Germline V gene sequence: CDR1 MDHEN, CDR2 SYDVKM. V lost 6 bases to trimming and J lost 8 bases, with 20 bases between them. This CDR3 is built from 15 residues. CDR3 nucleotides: TGTGCCAGCAGCACCGAAGACAGAATCATGAAGCCCCAGCATTTT. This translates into CASSTEDRIMKPQHF.

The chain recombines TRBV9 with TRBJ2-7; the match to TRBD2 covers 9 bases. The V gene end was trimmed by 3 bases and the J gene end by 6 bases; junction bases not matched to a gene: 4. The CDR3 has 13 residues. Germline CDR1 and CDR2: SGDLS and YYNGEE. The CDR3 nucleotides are TGTGCCAGCAGCGCCTTGACTAGCGGCGAGCAGTACTTC. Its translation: CASSALTSGEQYF.

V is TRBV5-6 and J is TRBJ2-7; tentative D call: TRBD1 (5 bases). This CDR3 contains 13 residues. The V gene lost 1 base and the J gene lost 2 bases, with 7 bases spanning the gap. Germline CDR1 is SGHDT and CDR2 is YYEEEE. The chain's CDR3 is CASSLSRAYEQYF. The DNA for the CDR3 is TGTGCCAGCAGCTTGTCCAGGGCCTACGAGCAGTACTTC.

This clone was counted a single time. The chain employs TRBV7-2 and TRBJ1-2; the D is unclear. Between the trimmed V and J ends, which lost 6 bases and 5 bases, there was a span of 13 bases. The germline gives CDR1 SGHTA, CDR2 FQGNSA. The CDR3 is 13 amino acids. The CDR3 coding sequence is TGTGCCAGCAGAAAGACGCCGGGGTATGGCTACACCTTC. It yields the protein CASRKTPGYGYTF.

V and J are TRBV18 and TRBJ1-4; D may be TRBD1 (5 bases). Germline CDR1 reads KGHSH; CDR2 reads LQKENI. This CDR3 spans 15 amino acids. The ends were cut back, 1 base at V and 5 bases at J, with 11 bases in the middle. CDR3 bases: TGTGCCAGCTCACCACAGGGGAAAGGGAATGAAAAACTGTTTTTT. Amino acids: CASSPQGKGNEKLFF. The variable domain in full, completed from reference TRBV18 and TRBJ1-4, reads NAGVMQNPRHLVRRRGQEARLRCSPMKGHSHVYWYRQLPEEGLKFMVYLQKENIIDESGMPKERFSAEFPKEGPSILRIQQVVRGDSAAYFCASSPQGKGNEKLFFGSGTQLSVL.

CDR3 coding DNA: TGTGCCAGCAGAATAGCGGGAGCGTCGGGCGGGGAGCTGTTTTTT. It is translated as CASRIAGASGGELFF. The chain carries TRBV27 and TRBJ2-2, with TRBD2 matching over 9 bases. CDR1 and CDR2 (germline): MNHEY, SMNVEV (reference sequence). J gave up 7 bases and V 6 bases, and 9 bases lay outside the gene matches. The CDR3 runs to 15 residues.

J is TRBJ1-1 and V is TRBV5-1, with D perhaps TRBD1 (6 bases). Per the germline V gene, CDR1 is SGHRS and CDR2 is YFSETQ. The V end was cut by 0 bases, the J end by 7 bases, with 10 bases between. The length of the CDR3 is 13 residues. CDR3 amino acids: CASSLGQGLEAFF. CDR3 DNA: TGCGCCAGCAGCTTGGGTCAGGGGCTTGAAGCTTTCTTT.

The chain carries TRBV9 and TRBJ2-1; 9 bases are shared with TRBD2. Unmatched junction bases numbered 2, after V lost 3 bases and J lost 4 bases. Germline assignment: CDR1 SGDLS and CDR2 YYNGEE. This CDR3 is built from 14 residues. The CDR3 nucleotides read TGTGCCAGCAGCGCTAGCGGGGCTTACAATGAGCAGTTCTTC. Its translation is CASSASGAYNEQFF.

For the CDR3, the DNA is TGCAGCGTTGTGCAGCGGGAGGGTGGAAACATTCAGTACTTC. It translates to CSVVQREGGNIQYF. The rearrangement links TRBV29-1 to TRBJ2-4, with 10 bases aligning to TRBD2. The germline V gene has CDR1 SQVTM and CDR2 ANQGSEA. This CDR3 has 14 amino acids. The V and J ends lost 4 bases and 6 bases, in that order; junction bases with no gene match: 6.